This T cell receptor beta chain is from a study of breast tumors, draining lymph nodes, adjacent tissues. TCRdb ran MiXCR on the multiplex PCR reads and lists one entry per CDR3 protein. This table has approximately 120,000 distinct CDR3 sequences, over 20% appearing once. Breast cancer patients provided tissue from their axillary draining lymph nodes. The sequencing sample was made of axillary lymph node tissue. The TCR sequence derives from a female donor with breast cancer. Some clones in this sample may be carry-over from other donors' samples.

This chain's CDR3 is CASSFLQGGNSPLHF. CDR3 nucleotides: TGTGCCAGCAGTTTTTTGCAGGGGGGTAATTCACCCCTCCACTTT. The chain employs TRBV12-3 or TRBV12-4 and TRBJ1-6, with TRBD1 matching 7 bases. J gave up 6 bases and V 3 bases, and 5 bases lay outside the gene matches. The CDR3 is 15 residues long.